The TCR beta chain described here comes from a study of post-analysis software for immune sequencing data. Libraries were made from TCR beta cDNA, and they carried unique molecular identifiers. TCRdb fed the PCR reads into MiXCR, producing one record per CDR3 protein. The sample records some 700,000 distinct CDR3 sequences, 59% being singletons. Germline trimming cut 0 bases from V and 1 base from J; bases unmatched to any gene: 5. CDR3 size: 16 residues. Per germline, CDR1 SEHNR and CDR2 FQNEAQ (reference sequence). A word on this clonotype: No antigen is known for it.

Overall study results and limits: Patients used several TRBV segments, including TRBV5-6, TRBV5-1 and TRBV20-1, more often than controls.

The chain recombines TRBV7-9 with TRBJ2-7; TRBD1 matches 8 bases. Sequenced: blood. This clonotype was sampled from a girl aged 2 to 9 with multiple sclerosis. The DNA for the CDR3 is TGTGCCAGCAGCTTAGCGCCAGGGGGCAGGTCCTACGAGCAGTACTTC. It codes for CASSLAPGGRSYEQYF.